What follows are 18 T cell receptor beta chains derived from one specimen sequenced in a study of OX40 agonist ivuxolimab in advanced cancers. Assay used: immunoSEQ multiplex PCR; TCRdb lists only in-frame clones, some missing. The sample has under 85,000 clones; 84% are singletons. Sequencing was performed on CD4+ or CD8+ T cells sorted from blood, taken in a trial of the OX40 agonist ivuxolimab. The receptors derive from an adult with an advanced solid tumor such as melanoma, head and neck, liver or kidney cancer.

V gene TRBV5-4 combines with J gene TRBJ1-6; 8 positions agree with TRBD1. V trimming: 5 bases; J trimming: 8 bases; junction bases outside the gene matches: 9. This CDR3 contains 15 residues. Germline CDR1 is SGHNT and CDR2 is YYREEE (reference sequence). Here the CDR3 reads CASRARAGGDSPLHF. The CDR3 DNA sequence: TGTGCCAGCAGGGCCCGGGCAGGGGGCGATTCACCCCTCCACTTT.

The CDR3 reads CASKVTGQTDTQYF. The CDR3 DNA reads as TGTGCCAGCAAAGTGACAGGGCAGACAGATACGCAGTATTTT. V and J are TRBV25-1 and TRBJ2-3; 7 nucleotides line up with TRBD1. This CDR3 has 14 residues. The V gene end was trimmed by 7 bases and the J gene end by 3 bases; junction bases not matched to a gene: 7. The germline V gene encodes CDR1 MGHDK and CDR2 SYGVNS.

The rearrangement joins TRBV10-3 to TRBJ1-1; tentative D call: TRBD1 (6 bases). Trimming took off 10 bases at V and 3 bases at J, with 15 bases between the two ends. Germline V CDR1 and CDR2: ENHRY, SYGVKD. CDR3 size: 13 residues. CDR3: CATGSGEDTEAFF. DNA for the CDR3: TGTGCCACCGGTTCAGGGGAGGACACTGAAGCTTTCTTT.

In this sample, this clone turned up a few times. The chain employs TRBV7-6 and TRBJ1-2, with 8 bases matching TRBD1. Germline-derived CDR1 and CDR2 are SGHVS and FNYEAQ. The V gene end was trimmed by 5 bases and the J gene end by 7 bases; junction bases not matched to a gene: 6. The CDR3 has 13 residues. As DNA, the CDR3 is TGTGCCAGCAGCCCAAGGACAGGGAGTGGCTACACCTTC. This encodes CASSPRTGSGYTF.

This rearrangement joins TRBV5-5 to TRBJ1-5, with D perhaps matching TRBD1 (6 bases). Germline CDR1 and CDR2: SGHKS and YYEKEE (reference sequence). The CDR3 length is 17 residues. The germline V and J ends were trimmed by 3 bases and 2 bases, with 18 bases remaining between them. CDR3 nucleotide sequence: TGTGCCAGCAGCTGGACGTTGGGGGCTGGGGGCAATCAGCCCCAGCATTTT. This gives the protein CASSWTLGAGGNQPQHF.

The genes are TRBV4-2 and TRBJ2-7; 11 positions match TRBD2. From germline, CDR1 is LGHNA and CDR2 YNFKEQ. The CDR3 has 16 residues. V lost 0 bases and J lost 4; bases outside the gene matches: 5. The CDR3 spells CASSQDGTSGVYEQYF. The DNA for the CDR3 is TGTGCCAGCAGCCAAGATGGGACTAGCGGTGTATACGAGCAGTACTTC.

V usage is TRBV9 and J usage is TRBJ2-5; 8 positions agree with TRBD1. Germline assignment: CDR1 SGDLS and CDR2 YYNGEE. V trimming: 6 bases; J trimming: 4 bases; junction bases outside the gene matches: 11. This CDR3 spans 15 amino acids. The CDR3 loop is CASTWTGMDGETQYF. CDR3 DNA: TGTGCCAGCACTTGGACAGGGATGGACGGAGAGACCCAGTACTTC.

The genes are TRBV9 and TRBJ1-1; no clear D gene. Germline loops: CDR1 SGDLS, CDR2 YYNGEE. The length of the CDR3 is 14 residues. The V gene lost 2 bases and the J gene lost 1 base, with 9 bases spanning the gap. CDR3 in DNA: TGTGCCAGCAGCGTGAGACCGCAGAACACTGAAGCTTTCTTT. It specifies CASSVRPQNTEAFF. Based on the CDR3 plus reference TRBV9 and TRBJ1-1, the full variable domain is DSGVTQTPKHLITATGQRVTLRCSPRSGDLSVYWYQQSLDQGLQFLIQYYNGEERAKGNILERFSAQQFPDLHSELNLSSLELGDSALYFCASSVRPQNTEAFFGQGTRLTVV.

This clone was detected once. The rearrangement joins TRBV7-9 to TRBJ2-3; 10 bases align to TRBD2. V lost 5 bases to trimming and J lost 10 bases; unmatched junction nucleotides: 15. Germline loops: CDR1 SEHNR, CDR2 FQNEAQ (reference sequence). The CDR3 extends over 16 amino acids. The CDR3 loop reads CASSPPPSGRRLAQYF. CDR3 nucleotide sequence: TGTGCCAGCAGCCCCCCCCCTAGCGGGAGAAGGTTGGCGCAGTATTTT.

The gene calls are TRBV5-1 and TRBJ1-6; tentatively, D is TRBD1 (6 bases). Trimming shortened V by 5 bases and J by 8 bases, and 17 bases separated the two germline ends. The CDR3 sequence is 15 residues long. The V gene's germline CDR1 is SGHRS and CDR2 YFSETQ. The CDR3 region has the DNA TGCGCCAGCAGTAACGGACCAGGGGAGTATTCACCCCTCCACTTT. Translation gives CASSNGPGEYSPLHF.

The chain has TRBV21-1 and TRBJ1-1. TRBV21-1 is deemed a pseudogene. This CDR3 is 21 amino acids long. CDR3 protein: CASVTRVWDLWSDRKNTEAFF. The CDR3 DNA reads TGTGCCAGCGTGACTAGGGTGTGGGACTTATGGTCGGATCGAAAGAACACTGAAGCTTTCTTT.

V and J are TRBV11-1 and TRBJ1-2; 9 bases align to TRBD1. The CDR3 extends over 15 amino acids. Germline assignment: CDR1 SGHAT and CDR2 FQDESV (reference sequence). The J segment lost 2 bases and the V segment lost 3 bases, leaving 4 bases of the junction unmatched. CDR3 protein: CASSLRGQGNYGYTF. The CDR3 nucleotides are TGTGCCAGCAGCTTGAGGGGACAGGGAAACTATGGCTACACCTTC.

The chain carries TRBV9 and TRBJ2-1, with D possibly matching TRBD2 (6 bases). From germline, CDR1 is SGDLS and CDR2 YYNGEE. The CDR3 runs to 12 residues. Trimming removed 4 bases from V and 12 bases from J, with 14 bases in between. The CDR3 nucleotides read TGTGCCAGCAGCCCTCCGACCGGGGGGCAGTTCTTC. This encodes CASSPPTGGQFF.

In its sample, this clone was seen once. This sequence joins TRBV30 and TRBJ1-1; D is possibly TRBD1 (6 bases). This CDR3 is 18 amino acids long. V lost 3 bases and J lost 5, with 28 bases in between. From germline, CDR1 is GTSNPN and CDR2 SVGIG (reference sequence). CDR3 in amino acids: CAWSPGEGPGVVGTEAFF. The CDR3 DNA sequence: TGTGCCTGGAGCCCAGGGGAAGGGCCAGGAGTGGTTGGTACTGAAGCTTTCTTT.

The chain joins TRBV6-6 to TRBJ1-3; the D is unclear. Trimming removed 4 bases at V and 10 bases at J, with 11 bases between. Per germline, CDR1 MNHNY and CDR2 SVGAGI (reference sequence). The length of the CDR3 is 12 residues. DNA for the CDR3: TGTGCCAGCAGTTCGTTGACCCGGACCATATATTTT. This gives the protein CASSSLTRTIYF.

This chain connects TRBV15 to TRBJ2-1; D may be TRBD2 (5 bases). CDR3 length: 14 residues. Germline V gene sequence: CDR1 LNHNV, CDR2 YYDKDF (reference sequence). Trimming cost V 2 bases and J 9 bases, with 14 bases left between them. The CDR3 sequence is CATSRPSLAGEQFF. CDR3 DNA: TGTGCCACCAGCAGACCCTCTCTAGCAGGTGAGCAGTTCTTC.

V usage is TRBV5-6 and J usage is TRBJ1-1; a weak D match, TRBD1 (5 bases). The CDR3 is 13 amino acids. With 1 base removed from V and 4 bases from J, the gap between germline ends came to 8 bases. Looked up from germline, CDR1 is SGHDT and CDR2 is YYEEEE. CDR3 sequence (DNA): TGTGCCAGCAGCTTGTGGGGGGGCACTGAAGCTTTCTTT. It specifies CASSLWGGTEAFF. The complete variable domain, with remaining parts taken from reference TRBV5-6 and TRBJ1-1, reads DAGVTQSPTHLIKTRGQQVTLRCSPKSGHDTVSWYQQALGQGPQFIFQYYEEEERQRGNFPDRFSGHQFPNYSSELNVNALLLGDSALYLCASSLWGGTEAFFGQGTRLTVV.

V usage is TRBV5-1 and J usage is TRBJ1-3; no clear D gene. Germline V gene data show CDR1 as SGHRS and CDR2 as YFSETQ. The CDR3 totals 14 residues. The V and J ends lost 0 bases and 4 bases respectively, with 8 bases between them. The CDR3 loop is CASSLGREGNTIYF. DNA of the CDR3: TGCGCCAGCAGCTTGGGCCGGGAGGGAAACACCATATATTTT.